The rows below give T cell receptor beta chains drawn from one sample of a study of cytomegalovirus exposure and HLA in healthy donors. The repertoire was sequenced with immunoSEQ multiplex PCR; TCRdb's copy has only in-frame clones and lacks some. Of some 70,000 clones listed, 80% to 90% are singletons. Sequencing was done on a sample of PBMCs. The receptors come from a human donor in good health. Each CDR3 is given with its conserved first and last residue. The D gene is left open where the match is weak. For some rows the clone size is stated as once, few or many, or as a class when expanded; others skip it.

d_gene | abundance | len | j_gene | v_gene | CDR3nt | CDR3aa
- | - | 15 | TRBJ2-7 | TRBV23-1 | TGCGCCAGCAGTCACTCCAGGGTGCCCGGGTACGAGCAGTACTTC | CASSHSRVPGYEQYF
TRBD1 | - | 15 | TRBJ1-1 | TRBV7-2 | TGTGCCAGCAGCACCTGGGCGACAGGGGTAACTGAAGCTTTCTTT | CASSTWATGVTEAFF
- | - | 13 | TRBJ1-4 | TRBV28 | TGTGCCAGCAGCCTAGGACAGCTTGAAAAACTGTTTTTT | CASSLGQLEKLFF
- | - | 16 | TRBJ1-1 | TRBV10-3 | TGTGCCATCAGTGATGGGGGCTTAACGGGTGGCACTGAAGCTTTCTTT | CAISDGGLTGGTEAFF
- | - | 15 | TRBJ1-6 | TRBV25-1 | TGTGCCAGCAGTGAATCTTTGGGGGCGGCAGCACCCCTCCACTTT | CASSESLGAAAPLHF
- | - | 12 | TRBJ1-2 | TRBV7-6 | TGTGCCAGCAGCTTAGGTCCCGATGGCTACACCTTC | CASSLGPDGYTF
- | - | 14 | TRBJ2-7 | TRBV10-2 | TGCGCCAGCAACCCGGGACTGCCTCTACACGAGCAGTACTTC | CASNPGLPLHEQYF
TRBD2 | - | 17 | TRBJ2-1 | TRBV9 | TGTGCCAGCAGCATCCTCCTCCCTAGCGGGGGGGCCGAAGAGCAGTTCTTC | CASSILLPSGGAEEQFF
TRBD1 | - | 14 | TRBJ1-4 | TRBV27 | TGTGCCAGCAGGAAGACAGGGGTTTATGAAAAACTGTTTTTT | CASRKTGVYEKLFF
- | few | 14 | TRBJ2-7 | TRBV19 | TGTGCCAGTAGTCAGAGCGGGCTCCCCTACGAGCAGTACTTC | CASSQSGLPYEQYF
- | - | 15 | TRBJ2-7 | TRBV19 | TGTGCCAGTAGTCAGGGCCCGACGGGGACTGGGGAGCAGTACTTC | CASSQGPTGTGEQYF
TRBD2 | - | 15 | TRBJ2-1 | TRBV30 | TGTGCCTGGATCGACAGTGCGGGGGGCCGCAGTGAGCAGTTCTTC | CAWIDSAGGRSEQFF
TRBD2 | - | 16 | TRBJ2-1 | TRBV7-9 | TGTGCCAGCAGCTTAGGTAGCGGGGGGACTCAGGATGAGCAGTTCTTC | CASSLGSGGTQDEQFF
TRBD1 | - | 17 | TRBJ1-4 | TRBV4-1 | TGCGCCAGCAGCCAAGATGAACGGACAGGGCGAAATGAAAAACTGTTTTTT | CASSQDERTGRNEKLFF
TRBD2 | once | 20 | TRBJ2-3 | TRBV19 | TGTGCCAGCAGCACGAGGGGGACGGGGGGGAAGACCTTTAGCACAGATACGCAGTATTTT | CASSTRGTGGKTFSTDTQYF
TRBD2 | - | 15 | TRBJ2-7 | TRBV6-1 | TGTGCCAGCAGTGCCGGGGGGGGGCCTAACCACGAGCAGTACTTC | CASSAGGGPNHEQYF